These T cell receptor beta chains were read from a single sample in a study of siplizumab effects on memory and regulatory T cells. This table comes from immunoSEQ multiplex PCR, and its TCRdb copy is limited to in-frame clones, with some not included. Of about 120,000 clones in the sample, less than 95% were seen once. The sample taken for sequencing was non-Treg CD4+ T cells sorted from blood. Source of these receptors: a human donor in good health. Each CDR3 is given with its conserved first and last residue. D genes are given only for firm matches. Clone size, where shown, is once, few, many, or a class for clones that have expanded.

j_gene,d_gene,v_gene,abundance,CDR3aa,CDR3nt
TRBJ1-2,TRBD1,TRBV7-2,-,CASSSSGTGVDGYTF,TGTGCCAGCAGCTCCTCCGGGACAGGGGTTGACGGCTACACCTTC
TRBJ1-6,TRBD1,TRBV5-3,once,CARSCRQGPNSPLHF,TGTGCCAGAAGCTGCCGACAGGGCCCTAATTCACCCCTCCACTTT
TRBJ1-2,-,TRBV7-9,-,CASSSGSYGYTF,TGTGCCAGCAGCTCCGGGTCCTATGGCTACACCTTC
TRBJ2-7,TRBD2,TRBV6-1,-,CASIAGGSYEQYF,TGTGCCAGCATAGCGGGAGGGTCCTACGAGCAGTACTTC
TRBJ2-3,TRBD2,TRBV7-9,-,CASSLAHQAGAHQDTQYF,TGTGCCAGCAGCTTAGCGCATCAAGCGGGAGCGCATCAAGATACGCAGTATTTT
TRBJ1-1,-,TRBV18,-,CASSPGTSVGRTEAFF,TGTGCCAGCTCACCCGGGACCTCGGTGGGTCGCACTGAAGCTTTCTTT
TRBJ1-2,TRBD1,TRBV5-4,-,CASSSDRAYYGYTF,TGTGCCAGCAGCTCGGACAGGGCCTACTATGGCTACACCTTC
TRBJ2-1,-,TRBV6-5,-,CASSSGVNEQFF,TGTGCCAGCAGTTCCGGGGTCAATGAGCAGTTCTTC
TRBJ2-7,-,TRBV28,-,CASTVGGFGGNYEQYF,TGTGCCAGCACCGTGGGTGGGTTTGGGGGTAACTACGAGCAGTACTTC
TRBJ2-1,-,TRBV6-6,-,CASSYREDNEQFF,TGTGCCAGCAGTTACAGGGAGGACAATGAGCAGTTCTTC
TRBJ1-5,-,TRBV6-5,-,CASSYQGSNQPQHF,TGTGCCAGCAGTTACCAGGGATCAAATCAGCCCCAGCATTTT
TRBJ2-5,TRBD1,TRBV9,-,CASSSDRGKETQYF,TGTGCCAGCAGTTCGGACAGGGGAAAAGAGACCCAGTACTTC
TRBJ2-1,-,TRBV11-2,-,CASSLDLWDEQFF,TGTGCCAGCAGCTTAGATCTCTGGGATGAGCAGTTCTTC
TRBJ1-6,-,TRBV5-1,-,CASSLGQSLQPLHF,TGCGCCAGCAGCTTGGGACAGTCCCTACAGCCCCTCCACTTT
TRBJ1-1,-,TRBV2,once,CASSVRRRQGENSEAFF,TGTGCCAGCAGTGTAAGACGACGGCAAGGGGAAAATAGTGAAGCTTTCTTT
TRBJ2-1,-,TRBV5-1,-,CASSPPGREELGEQFF,TGCGCCAGCAGCCCCCCCGGGCGGGAAGAGCTTGGGGAGCAGTTCTTC
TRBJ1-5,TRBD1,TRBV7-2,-,CASSLRGLQPQHF,TGTGCCAGCAGCTTAAGGGGGCTTCAGCCCCAGCATTTT
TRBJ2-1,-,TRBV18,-,CASSPTAFYNEQFF,TGTGCCAGCTCACCTACAGCTTTCTACAATGAGCAGTTCTTC
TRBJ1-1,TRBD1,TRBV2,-,CASSGSGTGITEAFF,TGTGCCAGCAGTGGATCCGGGACAGGAATCACTGAAGCTTTCTTT
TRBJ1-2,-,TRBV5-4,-,CASSPGPVNYGYTF,TGTGCCAGCAGCCCCGGGCCGGTTAACTATGGCTACACCTTC
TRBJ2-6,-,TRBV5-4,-,CASSFKDGAGSGANVLTF,TGTGCCAGCAGCTTTAAAGACGGGGCCGGCTCTGGGGCCAACGTCCTGACTTTC
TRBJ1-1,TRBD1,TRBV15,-,CATSGTGSLNTEAFF,TGTGCCACCAGCGGGACAGGTTCCTTGAACACTGAAGCTTTCTTT
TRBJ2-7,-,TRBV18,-,CASSLRGAPSYEQYF,TGTGCCAGCTCACTAAGGGGTGCACCCTCCTACGAGCAGTACTTC
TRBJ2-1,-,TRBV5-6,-,CASSLGQVSYNEQFF,TGTGCCAGCAGCTTGGGTCAGGTCTCCTACAATGAGCAGTTCTTC
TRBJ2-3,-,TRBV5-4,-,CASSLQQVRTDTQYF,TGTGCCAGCAGCCTTCAGCAGGTGCGCACAGATACGCAGTATTTT
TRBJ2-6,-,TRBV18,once,CASSHGTTPSGANVLTF,TGTGCCAGCTCACACGGGACAACTCCCTCTGGGGCCAACGTCCTGACTTTC
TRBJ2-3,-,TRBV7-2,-,CASSLASLTYGTQYF,TGTGCCAGCAGCTTAGCGAGTCTGACCTACGGTACGCAGTATTTT
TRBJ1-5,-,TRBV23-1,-,CASSQVGEQPQHF,TGCGCCAGCAGTCAAGTAGGGGAACAGCCCCAGCATTTT
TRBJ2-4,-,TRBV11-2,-,CASSLALPIQYF,TGTGCCAGCAGCTTAGCCCTTCCTATTCAGTACTTC
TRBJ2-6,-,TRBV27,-,CASSFWDVPGANVLTF,TGTGCCAGCAGTTTTTGGGACGTTCCTGGGGCCAACGTCCTGACTTTC
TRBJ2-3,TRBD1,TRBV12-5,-,CASGWGQGTDTQYF,TGTGCTAGTGGTTGGGGACAGGGCACAGATACGCAGTATTTT
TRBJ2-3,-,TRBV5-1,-,CASSLAAGADTQYF,TGCGCCAGCAGCTTGGCGGCAGGAGCAGATACGCAGTATTTT
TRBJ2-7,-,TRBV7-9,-,CASSIQGGPSYEQYF,TGTGCCAGCAGTATCCAGGGGGGACCCTCCTACGAGCAGTACTTC
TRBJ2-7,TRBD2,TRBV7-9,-,CASSPGLAEAYEQYF,TGTGCCAGCAGCCCGGGACTAGCCGAAGCCTACGAGCAGTACTTC
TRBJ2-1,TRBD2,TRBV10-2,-,CASRGTSGDSYNEQFF,TGCGCCAGCAGAGGGACTAGCGGGGACTCCTACAATGAGCAGTTCTTC
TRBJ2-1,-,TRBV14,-,CASSQELGNEQFF,TGTGCCAGCAGCCAAGAGCTAGGGAATGAGCAGTTCTTC
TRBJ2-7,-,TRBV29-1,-,CSVASNGREQYF,TGCAGCGTGGCCTCAAATGGTCGCGAGCAGTACTTC
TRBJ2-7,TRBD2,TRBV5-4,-,CASSLGLADSYEQYF,TGTGCCAGCAGCTTGGGACTAGCGGATTCCTACGAGCAGTACTTC
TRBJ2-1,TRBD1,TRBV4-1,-,CASSHAQGNEQFF,TGCGCCAGCAGCCACGCACAGGGGAATGAGCAGTTCTTC
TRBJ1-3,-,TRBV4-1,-,CASRLGLGNTIYF,TGCGCCAGCCGACTGGGCCTCGGAAACACCATATATTTT
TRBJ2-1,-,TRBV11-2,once,CASSLGVGRPNEQFF,TGTGCCAGCAGCTTAGGAGTTGGCAGGCCCAATGAGCAGTTCTTC
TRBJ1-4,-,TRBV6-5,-,CASSLTGTLNEKLFF,TGTGCCAGCAGTTTAACAGGGACCCTTAATGAAAAACTGTTTTTT
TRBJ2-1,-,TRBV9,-,CASSVVPGNNEQFF,TGTGCCAGCAGCGTAGTCCCTGGAAACAATGAGCAGTTCTTC
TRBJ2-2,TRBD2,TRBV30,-,CAWSVGTSNTGELFF,TGTGCCTGGAGTGTAGGGACTAGCAACACCGGGGAGCTGTTTTTT
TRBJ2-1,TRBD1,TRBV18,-,CASSPPGQGYNEQFF,TGTGCCAGCTCACCTCCGGGACAGGGCTACAATGAGCAGTTCTTC
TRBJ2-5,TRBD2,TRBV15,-,CATRLAGGGTQYF,TGTGCCACCAGGCTAGCGGGGGGTGGAACCCAGTACTTC
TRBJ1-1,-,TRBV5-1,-,CASSPGTPTREAFF,TGCGCCAGCAGTCCCGGGACTCCCACCCGTGAAGCTTTCTTT